The clone carrying this TCR beta chain appeared once. The antigen remains unidentified. The data derive from a study of tumor-infiltrating lymphocytes in primary liver carcinoma. Whole-study findings and limits: Tumors reached a significantly greater top-250-clone fraction than blood did (p = 0.039). There was no comparison of CD4+ and CD8+ repertoires, as samples were bulk unsorted.

From about 0.5 ug of total RNA, TCR beta-specific cDNA was reverse-transcribed using a constant-region primer. Libraries covering TCR beta were generated through three nested multiplex PCR rounds (using a slightly modified ARM-PCR). TRBV1-TRBV30 forward primers and a C-beta reverse primer were used in the first two PCR rounds, which each ran for approximately 11 cycles. TCRdb passed the multiplex PCR reads through MiXCR, listing each CDR3 protein once. The sample records a few hundred thousand distinct CDR3 sequences, more than 55% being singletons. In addition to blood RNA drawn from unsorted whole blood, germline DNA was extracted. They drew roughly 3.9 milliliters of peripheral blood before surgery. The CDR3 spans 17 residues. V dropped 3 bases and J dropped 4; count of bases not matched to a gene: 10. Looked up from germline, CDR1 is ENHRY and CDR2 is SYGVKD.

The V gene is TRBV10-3, the J gene TRBJ1-3; TRBD1 aligns across 9 bases. Sequences were obtained from peripheral blood. The sequence was obtained from a woman in her twenties or thirties with primary liver carcinoma and hepatitis B virus infection. The CDR3 nucleotides read TGTGCCATCAGTGAAGCCGGGACAGGGACGGGCGGAAACACCATATATTTT. This encodes CAISEAGTGTGGNTIYF.